Following are 32 T cell receptor beta chains from one sample sequenced in a study of shared clonotypes between healthy human individuals. Clones were sequenced by immunoSEQ multiplex PCR, and TCRdb holds only the in-frame ones, with some missing. Among about 510,000 clones listed, about 95% were seen once. The source material was naive CD4+ T cells sorted from blood. Subset in this sample: CD45RA+ positively selected. The receptors come from a woman in her thirties in good health.

V is TRBV15 and J is TRBJ1-1; no definite D call. The V end was cut by 2 bases, the J end by 3 bases, with 10 bases between. CDR1 is LNHNV, CDR2 YYDKDF, per germline (reference sequence). The CDR3 is 14 amino acids. CDR3 sequence: CATSRMGSDTEAFF. In nucleotides, the CDR3 is TGTGCCACCAGCAGAATGGGCTCTGACACTGAAGCTTTCTTT. The full variable domain, rest sourced from reference TRBV15 and TRBJ1-1, is DAMVIQNPRYQVTQFGKPVTLSCSQTLNHNVMYWYQQKSSQAPKLLFHYYDKDFNNEADTPDNFQSRRPNTSFCFLDIRSPGLGDTAMYLCATSRMGSDTEAFFGQGTRLTVV.

V and J are TRBV5-1 and TRBJ2-5; D not resolved. Trimming took 3 bases from V and 0 from J, leaving 3 bases between them. Germline CDR1 reads SGHRS; CDR2 reads YFSETQ. The CDR3 is 12 residues long. CDR3 in amino acids: CASSWYQETQYF. CDR3 bases: TGCGCCAGCAGCTGGTACCAAGAGACCCAGTACTTC.

The chain has TRBV28 and TRBJ1-2; D remains ambiguous. The length of the CDR3 is 12 residues. The V end was cut by 1 base, the J end by 7 bases, with 7 bases between. The germline CDR1 and CDR2 sequences are MDHEN and SYDVKM. This CDR3 is CASSLYGSGYTF. The CDR3 coding sequence is TGTGCCAGCAGTTTATATGGCTCTGGCTACACCTTC.

V is TRBV9 and J is TRBJ1-1; D not certain. Germline V CDR1 and CDR2: SGDLS, YYNGEE. Deletions cut 0 bases from V and 0 bases from J, with 9 bases between. The CDR3 contains 15 residues. The CDR3 nucleotides are TGTGCCAGCAGCGTAGCTCCCGGCTTGAACACTGAAGCTTTCTTT. This sequence encodes CASSVAPGLNTEAFF.

This rearrangement joins TRBV12-5 to TRBJ1-2; 10 positions match TRBD1. CDR3 size: 14 residues. V trimming: 4 bases; J trimming: 8 bases; junction bases outside the gene matches: 7. Looked up from germline, CDR1 is LGHNT and CDR2 is FRNRAP. The CDR3 DNA reads as TGTGCTAGTGGTTCGTCCCGGGACAGGGGCGGCTACACCTTC. This translates into CASGSSRDRGGYTF.

This sequence joins TRBV27 and TRBJ1-5; possible D gene TRBD1, 6 bases. Germline-derived CDR1 and CDR2 are MNHEY and SMNVEV (reference sequence). V gave up 6 bases and J gave up 0 bases, with 12 bases separating them. This CDR3 is built from 15 residues. Here the CDR3 reads CASRVQGYSNQPQHF. CDR3 sequence (DNA): TGTGCCAGCAGGGTGCAGGGGTATAGCAATCAGCCCCAGCATTTT.

For this clone: This CDR3 is also generated by other DNA sequences in the sample. CDR3 amino acids: CASSLVEKLFF. The CDR3 nucleotides are TGTGCCAGCAGTTTAGTGGAAAAACTGTTTTTT. The chain links TRBV28 to TRBJ1-4; no clear D gene. This CDR3 contains 11 residues. The V end lost 2 bases, the J end lost 8 bases, and 3 bases lay between the germline ends. Germline-derived CDR1 and CDR2 are MDHEN and SYDVKM.

This rearrangement joins TRBV29-1 to TRBJ1-2; a weak D match, TRBD1 (5 bases). CDR1 is SQVTM, CDR2 ANQGSEA, per germline. The V end was cut by 2 bases, the J end by 5 bases, with 12 bases between. The CDR3 contains 13 residues. CDR3 bases: TGCAGCGTTGAACACCCTCAGGGATATGGCTACACCTTC. Its translation: CSVEHPQGYGYTF. Looking up the rest from reference TRBV29-1 and TRBJ1-2 gives the full variable domain: SAVISQKPSRDICQRGTSLTIQCQVDSQVTMMFWYRQQPGQSLTLIATANQGSEATYESGFVIDKFPISRPNLTFSTLTVSNMSPEDSSIYLCSVEHPQGYGYTFGSGTRLTVV.

The CDR3 loop reads CASSWGRGSEDSYNEQFF. The CDR3 DNA reads as TGCGCCAGCAGCTGGGGTAGGGGTAGCGAAGACTCCTACAATGAGCAGTTCTTC. The rearrangement links TRBV5-1 to TRBJ2-1, with D perhaps matching TRBD1 or TRBD2 (5 bases each). CDR3 length equals 18 residues. CDR1 and CDR2 from the germline V gene are SGHRS and YFSETQ. V was clipped by 3 bases and J by 0 bases, with 19 bases between them.

The CDR3 DNA is TGTGCCAGCTCACGGACAGGGCTTGAGCAGTTCTTC. It is translated as CASSRTGLEQFF. The chain employs TRBV18 and TRBJ2-1, with 8 bases matching TRBD1. The CDR3 is 12 residues long. CDR1 KGHSH and CDR2 LQKENI come from the germline V gene. V lost 4 bases to trimming and J lost 9 bases; unmatched junction nucleotides: 2.

The chain carries TRBV5-1 and TRBJ1-6, with D uncertain. In germline, CDR1 is SGHRS, CDR2 YFSETQ. Trimming took off 0 bases at V and 7 bases at J, with 8 bases between the two ends. The CDR3 covers 14 residues. The CDR3 DNA is TGCGCCAGCAGCTTGGCTACAGCAAATTCACCCCTCCACTTT. Its translation: CASSLATANSPLHF.

The V call is TRBV9, the J call TRBJ2-1; 9 bases line up with TRBD2. Germline-derived CDR1 and CDR2 are SGDLS and YYNGEE. The CDR3 runs 15 residues. V dropped 0 bases and J dropped 4; count of bases not matched to a gene: 2. The CDR3 DNA reads as TGTGCCAGCAGCGTAGGAGCGGGAGGTTACAATGAGCAGTTCTTC. Its protein product is CASSVGAGGYNEQFF.

The chain is built from TRBV28 and TRBJ2-1, with D maybe TRBD2 (7 bases). The ends were cut back, 7 bases at V and 1 base at J, with 17 bases in the middle. Germline V gene lookup returns CDR1 MDHEN and CDR2 SYDVKM. This CDR3 contains 16 residues. CDR3 nucleotides: TGTGCCAGCAATTACGAGGGGAGGGGGTCCTACAATGAGCAGTTCTTC. Its protein is CASNYEGRGSYNEQFF.

This CDR3 reads CASSTNREQETQYF. For the CDR3, the DNA is TGTGCCAGCAGCACAAACAGGGAACAAGAGACCCAGTACTTC. The chain is built from TRBV5-4 and TRBJ2-5, with D possibly matching TRBD1 (6 bases). Germline V gene lookup returns CDR1 SGHNT and CDR2 YYREEE (reference sequence). Trimming pared 4 bases from V and 2 bases from J, leaving 12 bases between. The CDR3 is 14 residues long.

The chain joins TRBV6-5 to TRBJ1-2; D is possibly TRBD1 (5 bases). The CDR3 totals 14 residues. Germline-derived CDR1 and CDR2 are MNHEY and SVGAGI. Trimming took off 8 bases at V and 6 bases at J, with 19 bases between the two ends. Here the CDR3 DNA reads TGTGCCAGCGGACCTGGGTGGGGACTTAATGGCTACACCTTC. Translation gives CASGPGWGLNGYTF.

The rearrangement joins TRBV4-2 to TRBJ2-1; the D gene is possibly TRBD1 (6 bases). Germline CDR1 is LGHNA and CDR2 is YNFKEQ. The CDR3 contains 15 residues. The V end was cut by 5 bases, the J end by 5 bases, with 16 bases between. CDR3 in DNA: TGTGCCAGCAGCTTACCAACGGACAGCCACAATGAGCAGTTCTTC. Protein: CASSLPTDSHNEQFF.

The rearrangement joins TRBV5-1 to TRBJ1-1; 9 positions agree with TRBD1. V lost 7 bases, J lost 0 bases, and 10 bases stayed unmatched. This CDR3 is built from 16 residues. The V gene's germline CDR1 is SGHRS and CDR2 YFSETQ. This CDR3 is CASSILTGGLNTEAFF. In nucleotides, the CDR3 is TGCGCCAGCTCAATTCTGACAGGGGGGCTGAACACTGAAGCTTTCTTT. Supplemented by reference TRBV5-1 and TRBJ1-1, the full variable domain reads KAGVTQTPRYLIKTRGQQVTLSCSPISGHRSVSWYQQTPGQGLQFLFEYFSETQRNKGNFPGRFSGRQFSNSRSEMNVSTLELGDSALYLCASSILTGGLNTEAFFGQGTRLTVV.

The chain joins TRBV5-6 to TRBJ1-5; D uncertain. The CDR3 has 13 amino acids. Between the trimmed V and J ends, which lost 4 bases and 7 bases, there was a span of 12 bases. Germline V gene data show CDR1 as SGHDT and CDR2 as YYEEEE. CDR3 amino acids: CASSRLAGQPQHF. The CDR3, as DNA: TGTGCCAGCAGCCGATTAGCGGGCCAGCCCCAGCATTTT.

This clone came up a few times. The V gene is TRBV30, the J gene TRBJ1-2; D remains ambiguous. The V end was cut by 3 bases, the J end by 7 bases, with 12 bases between. This CDR3 contains 12 residues. Germline loops: CDR1 GTSNPN, CDR2 SVGIG (reference sequence). In nucleotides, the CDR3 is TGTGCCTGGAGGCTAGTCCTAAGTGGCTACACCTTC. Residues: CAWRLVLSGYTF.

This clone was recorded once. The chain combines TRBV7-2 with TRBJ1-2; D remains unclear. V was cut by 5 bases and J by 2 bases, with 15 bases left in between. CDR3 length equals 15 residues. Germline CDR1 and CDR2: SGHTA and FQGNSA. CDR3 sequence reads: CASSPRTAQNYGYTF. Here the CDR3 DNA reads TGTGCCAGCAGCCCCCGGACCGCGCAGAACTATGGCTACACCTTC.

The chain carries TRBV27 and TRBJ2-5; TRBD2 might be the D (5 bases). This CDR3 spans 16 amino acids. Deletions cut 3 bases from V and 4 bases from J, with 18 bases between. The germline V gene has CDR1 MNHEY and CDR2 SMNVEV (reference sequence). The CDR3 protein is CASSFSSLVGRETQYF. In DNA, the CDR3 is TGTGCCAGCAGTTTTTCTAGCCTGGTAGGGCGAGAGACCCAGTACTTC.

J is TRBJ2-1 and V is TRBV6-1; no firm D call. The CDR3 has 12 residues. Between the trimmed V and J ends, which lost 8 bases and 4 bases, there was a span of 9 bases. CDR1 is MNHNS and CDR2 is SASEGT in the germline V gene. The CDR3 sequence is CASDQTYNEQFF. In DNA, the CDR3 is TGTGCCAGCGACCAGACATACAATGAGCAGTTCTTC.

The rearrangement uses TRBV5-1 and TRBJ2-5, with D perhaps TRBD2 (6 bases). The V gene's germline CDR1 is SGHRS and CDR2 YFSETQ. The CDR3 has 15 residues. Trimming stripped 0 bases from V and 3 bases from J, with 12 bases between. The CDR3 coding sequence is TGCGCCAGCAGCTTGGTTGGTGGGGAGGAAGAGACCCAGTACTTC. Protein product: CASSLVGGEEETQYF. Using reference TRBV5-1 and TRBJ2-5 for the parts outside the CDR3, the full variable domain is KAGVTQTPRYLIKTRGQQVTLSCSPISGHRSVSWYQQTPGQGLQFLFEYFSETQRNKGNFPGRFSGRQFSNSRSEMNVSTLELGDSALYLCASSLVGGEEETQYFGPGTRLLVL.

V is TRBV5-1 and J is TRBJ2-5, with TRBD2 matching 12 bases. The J call may be faulty, since TRBJ2-7 better matches the DNA end. CDR1 and CDR2 (germline): SGHRS, YFSETQ. CDR3 length: 18 amino acids. This CDR3 is CASSLFPTSGRTRNEQYF. In nucleotides, the CDR3 is TGCGCCAGCAGCTTGTTTCCCACTAGCGGGAGGACCCGTAACGAGCAGTACTTC.

V and J are TRBV19 and TRBJ1-1, with 7 positions matching TRBD1. The ends lost 3 bases at V and 1 base at J; junction bases unmatched: 5. The CDR3 covers 15 residues. Germline CDR1 is LNHDA and CDR2 is SQIVND (reference sequence). The CDR3 coding sequence is TGTGCCAGTAGTATTACAGGGGTGGGGAACACTGAAGCTTTCTTT. It yields the protein CASSITGVGNTEAFF.

The chain uses TRBV7-9 and TRBJ1-1, with 8 bases lining up with TRBD1. Germline V gives CDR1 SEHNR, CDR2 FQNEAQ (reference sequence). This CDR3 comprises 14 residues. With 5 bases clipped from V and 4 bases from J, the junction kept 6 bases outside the gene matches. The CDR3 DNA reads TGTGCCAGCAGCGACTACAGGGGGGCCACTGAAGCTTTCTTT. This sequence encodes CASSDYRGATEAFF.

CDR3 nucleotides: TGTGCCAGCAGCTTTGAAGGGGATCGTGAGACCCAGTACTTC. Translation: CASSFEGDRETQYF. The chain uses TRBV5-4 and TRBJ2-5; D possibly corresponds to TRBD1 (5 bases). In germline, CDR1 is SGHNT, CDR2 YYREEE (reference sequence). Trimming left V 2 bases short and J 5 bases short, with 13 bases between. The CDR3 sequence is 14 residues long.

V is TRBV25-1 and J is TRBJ1-2, with D perhaps matching TRBD1 (5 bases). The CDR3 is 14 amino acids. With 5 bases removed from V and 6 bases from J, the gap between germline ends came to 16 bases. Looked up from germline, CDR1 is MGHDK and CDR2 is SYGVNS. The CDR3 region is CASSPPPGGDGYTF. CDR3 nucleotide sequence: TGTGCCAGCAGTCCCCCCCCCGGGGGGGATGGCTACACCTTC.

As to this clone: Other DNA variants within this sample encode the same CDR3. The rearrangement links TRBV4-1 to TRBJ2-7; D gene ambiguous. The CDR3 is 11 residues long. CDR1 MGHRA and CDR2 YSYEKL come from the germline V gene. V was pared by 3 bases and J by 6 bases, with 6 bases between. CDR3 amino acids: CASSQEGEQYF. As DNA, the CDR3 is TGCGCCAGCAGCCAGGAAGGCGAGCAGTACTTC.

The chain carries TRBV6-6 and TRBJ1-6; D might be TRBD1 (5 bases). Trimming stripped 3 bases from V and 8 bases from J, with 14 bases between. The CDR3 runs to 15 residues. The germline V gene has CDR1 MNHNY and CDR2 SVGAGI (reference sequence). The DNA for the CDR3 is TGTGCCAGCAGTTATCGACGGGGGAGGGATTCACCCCTCCACTTT. It codes for CASSYRRGRDSPLHF.

This rearrangement joins TRBV29-1 to TRBJ2-3; no clear D. Trimming removed 0 bases at V and 2 bases at J, with 12 bases between. Germline CDR1 reads SQVTM; CDR2 reads ANQGSEA. This CDR3 spans 15 amino acids. CDR3 bases: TGCAGCGTTGAAGATACCCCCGGCTACACAGATACGCAGTATTTT. Encoded protein: CSVEDTPGYTDTQYF.

The chain combines TRBV10-2 with TRBJ1-2; 7 positions match TRBD1. V lost 6 bases, J lost 0 bases, and 7 bases stayed unmatched. The germline V gene has CDR1 WSHSY and CDR2 SAAADI. The CDR3 covers 15 residues. The chain's CDR3 is CASRLTGLTNYGYTF. The DNA of the CDR3 is TGCGCCAGCAGGTTGACAGGGCTCACTAACTATGGCTACACCTTC.